These 26 T cell receptor beta chains originate from one sample sequenced in a study of OX40 agonist ivuxolimab in advanced cancers. TCRdb keeps only in-frame clones here, not all; method: immunoSEQ multiplex PCR. Of around 95,000 clones listed, about nine tenths are singletons. The source was CD4+ or CD8+ T cells sorted from blood, collected in a trial of the OX40 agonist ivuxolimab. These receptors were collected from an adult with an advanced solid tumor such as melanoma, head and neck, liver or kidney cancer.

The rearrangement joins TRBV5-4 to TRBJ1-4; 7 positions agree with TRBD1. Germline V gives CDR1 SGHNT, CDR2 YYREEE (reference sequence). CDR3 size: 14 residues. Trimming at V came to 4 bases and at J to 4 bases, leaving 4 bases not matched to a gene. The DNA for the CDR3 is TGTGCCAGCAGCCAGGGGACAGTTAATGAAAAACTGTTTTTT. It is translated as CASSQGTVNEKLFF.

The chain is built from TRBV18 and TRBJ1-5; possibly TRBD1 for D (5 bases). CDR3 size: 13 residues. V gave up 1 base and J gave up 9 bases, with 10 bases separating them. CDR1 is KGHSH, CDR2 LQKENI, per germline. CDR3 loop: CASSPLGEAPQHF. In nucleotides, the CDR3 is TGTGCCAGCTCACCACTAGGGGAAGCGCCCCAGCATTTT.

The genes are TRBV6-1 and TRBJ1-5; the match to TRBD1 covers 7 bases. The CDR3 has 13 residues. V gave up 4 bases and J gave up 6 bases; unmatched junction bases: 3. Germline lookup yields CDR1 MNHNS and CDR2 SASEGT. CDR3 bases: TGTGCCAGCAGTGCAGGGGGGACTCAGCCCCAGCATTTT. Its translation: CASSAGGTQPQHF.

CDR3 sequence: CASTKGAANTEAFF. The CDR3 DNA sequence: TGTGCCAGTACAAAAGGGGCCGCAAACACTGAAGCTTTCTTT. The chain uses TRBV19 and TRBJ1-1; D perhaps matches TRBD1 (5 bases). V dropped 7 bases and J dropped 2 bases, with 14 bases sitting between them. CDR1 is LNHDA, CDR2 SQIVND, per germline (reference sequence). The CDR3 length is 14 residues.

The chain is built from TRBV19 and TRBJ1-2, with D maybe TRBD1 (6 bases). Germline CDR1 reads LNHDA; CDR2 reads SQIVND (reference sequence). The CDR3 spans 15 residues. V gave up 6 bases and J gave up 3 bases, with 17 bases separating them. CDR3 amino acids: CASSPNRASDYGYTF. CDR3 DNA sequence: TGTGCCAGTAGCCCAAACAGGGCCTCGGACTATGGCTACACCTTC.

V gene TRBV23-1 combines with J gene TRBJ1-1; D is unresolved. Being an ORF, TRBV23-1 has a function that is uncertain. Between the trimmed V and J ends, which lost 10 bases and 8 bases, there was a span of 20 bases. This CDR3 has 13 residues. CDR3 in amino acids: CAISRGSAVEAFF. CDR3 bases: TGCGCCATCTCGCGGGGTAGTGCCGTCGAAGCTTTCTTT.

The chain uses TRBV5-1 and TRBJ2-2; the D gene is possibly TRBD1 (5 bases). V lost 0 bases to trimming and J lost 1 base, with 7 bases between them. The length of the CDR3 is 15 residues. Germline CDR1 reads SGHRS; CDR2 reads YFSETQ. CDR3: CASSLVGQNTGELFF. The CDR3 DNA sequence: TGCGCCAGCAGCTTGGTCGGACAGAACACCGGGGAGCTGTTTTTT. The full variable domain, completed using reference TRBV5-1 and TRBJ2-2, is KAGVTQTPRYLIKTRGQQVTLSCSPISGHRSVSWYQQTPGQGLQFLFEYFSETQRNKGNFPGRFSGRQFSNSRSEMNVSTLELGDSALYLCASSLVGQNTGELFFGEGSRLTVL.

The CDR3 DNA sequence: TGCGCCAGCAGCTTGAGCGGGGGGTTCAATGAGCAGTTCTTC. Residues: CASSLSGGFNEQFF. This chain joins TRBV5-1 and TRBJ2-1; TRBD2 matches 9 bases. Germline assignment: CDR1 SGHRS and CDR2 YFSETQ. The trim removed 1 base at V and 6 bases at J, leaving 2 bases unmatched. The CDR3 is 14 amino acids.

CDR3 sequence reads: CASRDFYEQYF. The CDR3 DNA reads as TGTGCCAGCAGGGACTTCTACGAGCAGTACTTC. The J gene is TRBJ2-7, the V gene TRBV28, with D possibly TRBD2 on 5 matching bases. Looked up from germline, CDR1 is MDHEN and CDR2 is SYDVKM. Trimming shortened V by 6 bases and J by 3 bases, and 6 bases separated the two germline ends. There are 11 residues in the CDR3.

The chain uses TRBV7-9 and TRBJ1-1; no definite D call. Between the trimmed V and J ends, which lost 0 bases and 3 bases, there was a span of 8 bases. This CDR3 contains 14 residues. Per germline, CDR1 SEHNR and CDR2 FQNEAQ (reference sequence). The DNA for the CDR3 is TGTGCCAGCAGCTTAGCGCTGGTTCACACTGAAGCTTTCTTT. Translation: CASSLALVHTEAFF.

V is TRBV5-8 and J is TRBJ2-3; 8 positions agree with TRBD2. With V trimmed by 4 bases and J by 0 bases, 10 bases remained unmatched. Germline assignment: CDR1 SGHTS and CDR2 YDEGEE. The CDR3 has 17 residues. Written as DNA, the CDR3 is TGTGCCAGCAGCAGTAGCGGGGTGATAATTAGCACAGATACGCAGTATTTT. Its protein product is CASSSSGVIISTDTQYF.

This chain links TRBV28 with TRBJ2-5, with D possibly TRBD1 on 5 matching bases. The CDR3 is made up of 13 amino acids. V was trimmed by 3 bases and J by 1 base, leaving 6 bases between them. Germline V CDR1 and CDR2: MDHEN, SYDVKM. The CDR3 coding sequence is TGTGCCAGCAGTTTTAGGGGCCAAGAGACCCAGTACTTC. Translating it yields CASSFRGQETQYF. Combining the CDR3 with reference TRBV28 and TRBJ2-5 gives the whole variable domain DVKVTQSSRYLVKRTGEKVFLECVQDMDHENMFWYRQDPGLGLRLIYFSYDVKMKEKGDIPEGYSVSREKKERFSLILESASTNQTSMYLCASSFRGQETQYFGPGTRLLVL.

V gene TRBV11-2 combines with J gene TRBJ2-7; no definite D call. V shed 1 base and J shed 2 bases, with 9 bases lying between them. The V gene's germline CDR1 is SGHAT and CDR2 FQNNGV. The CDR3 covers 14 residues. CDR3 residues: CASSLGGSTYEQYF. The DNA of the CDR3 is TGTGCCAGCAGCTTAGGCGGCAGTACCTACGAGCAGTACTTC. Together with reference TRBV11-2 and TRBJ2-7, the CDR3 gives the full variable domain: EAGVAQSPRYKIIEKRQSVAFWCNPISGHATLYWYQQILGQGPKLLIQFQNNGVVDDSQLPKDRFSAERLKGVDSTLKIQPAKLEDSAVYLCASSLGGSTYEQYFGPGTRLTVT.

This chain uses TRBV19 with TRBJ2-3; 11 positions match TRBD2. This CDR3 comprises 16 residues. CDR1 is LNHDA and CDR2 is SQIVND in the germline V gene (reference sequence). V was clipped by 6 bases and J by 5 bases; unmatched bases: 10. CDR3 in DNA: TGTGCCAGTAGCCTATGGGGAACTAGCGGGAGAGATACGCAGTATTTT. Protein product: CASSLWGTSGRDTQYF.

The sample holds a few counts of this clone. The V call is TRBV6-1, the J call TRBJ2-7, with D possibly being TRBD2 (6 bases). The V gene lost 4 bases and the J gene lost 1 base, with 14 bases spanning the gap. Germline values: CDR1 MNHNS, CDR2 SASEGT. The CDR3 covers 15 residues. The CDR3 bases are TGTGCCAGCAGTGTCGCCGCGACTAGATCCTACGAGCAGTACTTC. Protein product: CASSVAATRSYEQYF.

V usage is TRBV2 and J usage is TRBJ2-5; D might be TRBD2 (5 bases). V lost 4 bases to trimming and J lost 2 bases, with 11 bases between them. CDR1 is SNHLY and CDR2 is FYNNEI in the germline V gene. The CDR3 is made up of 14 amino acids. The CDR3 DNA follows: TGTGCCAGCAGTGCGAGTCGGGGACAAGAGACCCAGTACTTC. Its translation is CASSASRGQETQYF.

The gene calls are TRBV9 and TRBJ2-7; D may be TRBD1 (5 bases). The CDR3 spans 13 residues. CDR1 SGDLS and CDR2 YYNGEE come from the germline V gene. The ends were cut back, 2 bases at V and 5 bases at J, with 11 bases in the middle. This CDR3 is CASSVRGWDEQYF. CDR3 DNA sequence: TGTGCCAGCAGCGTTAGGGGTTGGGACGAGCAGTACTTC.

V usage is TRBV27 and J usage is TRBJ2-2; the match to TRBD1 covers 9 bases. The ends lost 6 bases at V and 6 bases at J; junction bases unmatched: 8. This CDR3 region has 15 residues. The germline V gene encodes CDR1 MNHEY and CDR2 SMNVEV (reference sequence). The CDR3 protein is CASSGAGQGSGELFF. CDR3 nucleotides: TGTGCCAGCAGCGGCGCGGGACAGGGTTCCGGGGAGCTGTTTTTT.

V gene TRBV10-3 combines with J gene TRBJ1-2; 7 bases agree with TRBD1. Germline CDR1 is ENHRY and CDR2 is SYGVKD. The CDR3 loop spans 15 amino acids. The trim removed 3 bases at V and 8 bases at J, leaving 12 bases unmatched. The CDR3 protein is CAISDKTRGDRGYTF. The DNA for the CDR3 is TGTGCCATCAGTGACAAAACTAGGGGGGACAGAGGCTACACCTTC.

The chain couples TRBV7-3 to TRBJ2-7, with 8 bases identical to TRBD1. This CDR3 region has 23 residues. V shed 0 bases, J shed 0 bases, and the junction held 25 bases outside the gene matches. Germline CDR1 and CDR2: SGHTA and FQGTGA. The CDR3 nucleotides are TGTGCCAGCAGCTTAACGTTCATCTTGGTCTTAGATATAGGGACAGGTTTCTCCTACGAGCAGTACTTC. Its protein product is CASSLTFILVLDIGTGFSYEQYF.

V gene TRBV29-1 combines with J gene TRBJ2-7; 8 bases align to TRBD1. Trimming removed 4 bases from V and 1 base from J; junction bases left unmatched: 3. CDR1 and CDR2 from the germline V gene are SQVTM and ANQGSEA. The CDR3 covers 13 residues. CDR3 residues: CSVGGQDSYEQYF. The CDR3 nucleotides are TGCAGCGTTGGGGGACAGGATTCCTACGAGCAGTACTTC.

The chain recombines TRBV20-1 with TRBJ1-6; possibly TRBD1 for D (6 bases). Germline CDR1 is DFQATT and CDR2 is SNEGSKA (reference sequence). The CDR3 is 11 amino acids. V dropped 5 bases and J dropped 15 bases, with 14 bases sitting between them. CDR3 in amino acids: CSARQAHYLHF. CDR3 DNA sequence: TGCAGTGCTCGACAGGCCCATTACCTCCACTTT.

V gene TRBV7-2 combines with J gene TRBJ1-1; the match to TRBD1 covers 8 bases. There are 16 residues in the CDR3. Germline V gene data show CDR1 as SGHTA and CDR2 as FQGNSA. Losses at the gene ends were 1 base for V and 1 base for J; bases not matched to a gene: 5. The CDR3 sequence is CASSLVQGAANTEAFF. CDR3 DNA sequence: TGTGCCAGCAGCTTAGTCCAGGGGGCAGCGAACACTGAAGCTTTCTTT.

The gene calls are TRBV2 and TRBJ2-2, with D maybe TRBD2 (5 bases). The germline gives CDR1 SNHLY, CDR2 FYNNEI. CDR3 length: 13 residues. The V end was cut by 6 bases, the J end by 6 bases, with 11 bases between. CDR3 loop: CASRAGMPGELFF. The DNA for the CDR3 is TGTGCCAGCAGAGCCGGGATGCCCGGGGAGCTGTTTTTT.

The V and J genes are TRBV30 and TRBJ1-2; the D is unclear. V lost 3 bases and J lost 6, with 14 bases in between. The CDR3 has 13 amino acids. CDR1 and CDR2 from the germline V gene are GTSNPN and SVGIG (reference sequence). In nucleotides, the CDR3 is TGTGCCTGGAGCTCTGAACGTTCGAATGGCTACACCTTC. Its translation is CAWSSERSNGYTF.

The V call is TRBV6-1, the J call TRBJ1-5, with D possibly being TRBD1 (5 bases). The CDR3 is made up of 14 amino acids. Trimming stripped 5 bases from V and 6 bases from J, with 14 bases between. The germline gives CDR1 MNHNS, CDR2 SASEGT. In nucleotides, the CDR3 is TGTGCCAGCAGTTCCCAGGGCTTGGGTCAGCCCCAGCATTTT. This encodes CASSSQGLGQPQHF.